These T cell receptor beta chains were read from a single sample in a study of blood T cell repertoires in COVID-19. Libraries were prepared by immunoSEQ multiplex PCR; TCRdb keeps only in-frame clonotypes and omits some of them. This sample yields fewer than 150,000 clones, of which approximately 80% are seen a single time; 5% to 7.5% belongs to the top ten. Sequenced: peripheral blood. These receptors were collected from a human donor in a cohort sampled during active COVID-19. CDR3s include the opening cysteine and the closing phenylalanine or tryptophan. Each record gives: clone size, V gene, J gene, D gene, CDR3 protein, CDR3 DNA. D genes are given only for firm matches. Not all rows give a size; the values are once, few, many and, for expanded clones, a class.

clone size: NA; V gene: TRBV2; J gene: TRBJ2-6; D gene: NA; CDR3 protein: CASSPPPGAGANVLTF; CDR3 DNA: TGTGCCAGCAGTCCACCCCCAGGGGCCGGGGCCAACGTCCTGACTTTC
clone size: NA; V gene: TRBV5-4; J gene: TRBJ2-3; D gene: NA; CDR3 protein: CASSPLSTDTQYF; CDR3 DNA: TGTGCCAGCAGCCCCTTGAGCACAGATACGCAGTATTTT
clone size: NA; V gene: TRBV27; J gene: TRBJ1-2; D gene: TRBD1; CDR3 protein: CASSPRDRAQRGYTF; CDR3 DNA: TGTGCCAGCAGTCCCCGGGACAGGGCTCAACGGGGCTACACCTTC
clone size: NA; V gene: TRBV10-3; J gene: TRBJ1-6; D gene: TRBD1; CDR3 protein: CAISAGQGSASPLHF; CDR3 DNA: TGTGCCATCAGTGCCGGACAGGGTTCTGCTTCACCCCTCCACTTT
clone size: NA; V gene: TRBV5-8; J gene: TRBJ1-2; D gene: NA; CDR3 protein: CASSLSRAPSGGYTF; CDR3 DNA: TGTGCCAGCAGCTTGTCCAGGGCCCCTTCGGGCGGCTACACCTTC
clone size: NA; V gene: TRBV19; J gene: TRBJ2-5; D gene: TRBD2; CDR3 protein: CASSLRGSGNPQETQYF; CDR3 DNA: TGTGCCAGTAGTCTCCGGGGGAGCGGGAACCCCCAAGAGACCCAGTACTTC
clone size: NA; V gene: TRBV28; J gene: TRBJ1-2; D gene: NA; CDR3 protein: CASTLSQGTDVYGYTF; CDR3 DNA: TGTGCCAGCACCTTATCACAGGGAACAGACGTCTATGGCTACACCTTC
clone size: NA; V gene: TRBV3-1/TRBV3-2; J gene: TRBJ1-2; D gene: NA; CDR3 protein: CASSQESGAGYTF; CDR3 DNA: TGTGCCAGCAGCCAAGAGAGCGGGGCTGGCTACACCTTC
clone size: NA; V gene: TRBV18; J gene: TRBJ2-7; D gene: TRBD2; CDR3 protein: CASSPSGGPTYEQYF; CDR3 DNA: TGTGCCAGCTCGCCTAGCGGGGGGCCAACCTACGAGCAGTACTTC
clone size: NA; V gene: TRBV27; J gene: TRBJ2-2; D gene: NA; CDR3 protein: CASSLSQTGELFF; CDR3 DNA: TGTGCCAGCAGTTTATCACAAACCGGGGAGCTGTTTTTT
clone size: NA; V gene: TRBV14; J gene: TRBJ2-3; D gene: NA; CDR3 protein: CASSQDRGAQLYF; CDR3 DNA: TGTGCCAGCAGCCAAGACCGGGGAGCCCAGCTGTATTTT
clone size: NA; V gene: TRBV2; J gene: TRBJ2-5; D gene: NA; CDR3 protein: CASSGGGQETQYF; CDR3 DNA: TGTGCCAGCAGCGGTGGGGGGCAAGAGACCCAGTACTTC
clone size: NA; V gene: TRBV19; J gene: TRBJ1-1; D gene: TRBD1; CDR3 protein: CASNSFRQGNTEAFF; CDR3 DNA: TGTGCCAGTAATTCCTTCAGACAGGGGAACACTGAAGCTTTCTTT
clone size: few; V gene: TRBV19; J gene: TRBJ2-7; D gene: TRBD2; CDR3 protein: CASSGGTSGAQYF; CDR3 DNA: TGTGCCAGTAGTGGGGGGACTAGCGGAGCTCAGTACTTC
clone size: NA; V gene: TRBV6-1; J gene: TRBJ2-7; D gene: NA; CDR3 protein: CASSEAFRGTYEQYF; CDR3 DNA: TGTGCCAGCAGTGAAGCGTTCCGCGGAACCTACGAGCAGTACTTC
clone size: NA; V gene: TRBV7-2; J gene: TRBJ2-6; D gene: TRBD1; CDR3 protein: CASSRDRAPGANVLTF; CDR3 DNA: TGTGCCAGCAGCAGGGACAGGGCGCCCGGGGCCAACGTCCTGACTTTC
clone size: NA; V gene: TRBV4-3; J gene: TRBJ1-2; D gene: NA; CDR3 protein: CASSQDTMDGYTF; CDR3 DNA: TGCGCCAGCAGCCAAGATACTATGGATGGCTACACCTTC
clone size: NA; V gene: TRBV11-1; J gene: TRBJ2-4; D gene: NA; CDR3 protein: CASSFSPADIQYF; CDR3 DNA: TGTGCCAGCAGTTTTTCGCCCGCGGACATTCAGTACTTC
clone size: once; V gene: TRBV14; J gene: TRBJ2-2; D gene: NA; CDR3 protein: CASSQDRGGELFF; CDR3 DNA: TGTGCCAGCAGCCAAGATCGGGGCGGGGAGCTGTTTTTT
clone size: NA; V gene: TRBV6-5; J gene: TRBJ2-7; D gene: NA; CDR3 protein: CASSSGYYEQYF; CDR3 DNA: TGTGCCAGCAGTTCGGGGTACTACGAGCAGTACTTC
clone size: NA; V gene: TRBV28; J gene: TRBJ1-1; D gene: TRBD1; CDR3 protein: CASSLQGAQTEAFF; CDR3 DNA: TGTGCCAGCAGTTTGCAGGGGGCCCAGACTGAAGCTTTCTTT
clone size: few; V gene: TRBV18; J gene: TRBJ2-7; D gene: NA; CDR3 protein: CASSEQVPPGGQYF; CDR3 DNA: TGTGCCAGCTCCGAACAAGTACCCCCTGGTGGGCAGTACTTC
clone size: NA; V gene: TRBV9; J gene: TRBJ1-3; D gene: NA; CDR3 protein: CASSAAGSGNTIYF; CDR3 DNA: TGTGCCAGCAGCGCCGCGGGCTCTGGAAACACCATATATTTT
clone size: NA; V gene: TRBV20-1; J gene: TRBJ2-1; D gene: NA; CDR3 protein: CSASTHRNEQFF; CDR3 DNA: TGCAGTGCTAGTACTCACCGCAATGAGCAGTTCTTC
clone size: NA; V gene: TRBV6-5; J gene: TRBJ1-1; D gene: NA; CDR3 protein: CAARGGDTEAFF; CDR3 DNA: TGTGCCGCTCGAGGAGGGGACACTGAAGCTTTCTTT
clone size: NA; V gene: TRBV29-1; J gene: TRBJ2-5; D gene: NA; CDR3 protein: CSVRPPVETQYF; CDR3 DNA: TGCAGCGTGAGGCCCCCGGTAGAGACCCAGTACTTC
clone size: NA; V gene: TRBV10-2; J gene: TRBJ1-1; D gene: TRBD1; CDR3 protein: CASSPGQGNEAFF; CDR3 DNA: TGCGCCAGCAGTCCCGGACAGGGGAATGAAGCTTTCTTT
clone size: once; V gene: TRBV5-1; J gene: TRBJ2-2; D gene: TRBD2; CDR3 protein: CASSLWPQGGNAGELFF; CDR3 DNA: TGCGCCAGCAGCTTGTGGCCCCAGGGAGGGAACGCCGGGGAGCTGTTTTTT
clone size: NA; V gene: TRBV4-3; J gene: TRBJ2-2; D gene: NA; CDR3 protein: CASSQDPAGERLHTGELFF; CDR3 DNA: TGCGCCAGCAGCCAAGATCCCGCGGGTGAGAGACTACATACCGGGGAGCTGTTTTTT
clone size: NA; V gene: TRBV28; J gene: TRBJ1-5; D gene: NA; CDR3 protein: CASSQFNRPQHF; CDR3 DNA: TGTGCCAGCAGTCAGTTCAACCGGCCCCAGCATTTT
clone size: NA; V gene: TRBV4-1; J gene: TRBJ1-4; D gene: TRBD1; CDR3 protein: CASSLQGGEKLFF; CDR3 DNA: TGCGCCAGCAGCCTACAGGGGGGCGAAAAACTGTTTTTT
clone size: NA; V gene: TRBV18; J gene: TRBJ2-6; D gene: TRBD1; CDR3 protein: CASSPYLAGGTSGANVLTF; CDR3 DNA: TGTGCCAGCTCACCATATTTGGCAGGGGGTACTTCTGGGGCCAACGTCCTGACTTTC
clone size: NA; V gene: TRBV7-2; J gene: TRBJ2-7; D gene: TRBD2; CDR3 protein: CASSPRTSGEPYEQYF; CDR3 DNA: TGTGCCAGCAGCCCTCGGACTAGCGGGGAGCCCTACGAGCAGTACTTC
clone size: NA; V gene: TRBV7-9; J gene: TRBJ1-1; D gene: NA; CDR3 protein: CASSPQQGNTEAFF; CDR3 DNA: TGTGCCAGCAGCCCTCAACAGGGGAACACTGAAGCTTTCTTT
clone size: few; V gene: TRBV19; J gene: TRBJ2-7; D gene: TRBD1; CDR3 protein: CASRQGPSSYEQYF; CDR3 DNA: TGTGCCAGTAGACAGGGGCCCAGCTCCTACGAGCAGTACTTC
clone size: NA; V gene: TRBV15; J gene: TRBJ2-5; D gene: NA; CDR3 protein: CATSREGTVKTQYF; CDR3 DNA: TGTGCCACCAGCAGAGAGGGGACTGTCAAGACCCAGTACTTC
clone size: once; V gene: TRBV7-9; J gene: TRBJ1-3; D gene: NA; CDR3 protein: CASSLEQGGGNTIYF; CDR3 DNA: TGTGCCAGCAGCTTAGAACAGGGTGGCGGAAACACCATATATTTT
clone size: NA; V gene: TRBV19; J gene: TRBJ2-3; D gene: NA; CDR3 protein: CASNLGHKAGTQYF; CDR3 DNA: TGTGCCAGTAATTTGGGACACAAGGCGGGCACGCAGTATTTT
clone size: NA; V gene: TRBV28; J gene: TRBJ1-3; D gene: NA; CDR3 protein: CASSLADLSGNTIYF; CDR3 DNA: TGTGCCAGCAGTTTGGCAGATCTCTCTGGAAACACCATATATTTT
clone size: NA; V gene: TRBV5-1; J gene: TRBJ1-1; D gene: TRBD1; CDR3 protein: CASSSGQPNTEAFF; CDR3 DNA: TGCGCCAGCAGCTCGGGACAGCCGAACACTGAAGCTTTCTTT
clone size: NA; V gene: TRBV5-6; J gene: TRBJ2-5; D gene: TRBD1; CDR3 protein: CASSWIQGQETQYF; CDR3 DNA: TGTGCCAGCAGCTGGATACAGGGGCAAGAGACCCAGTACTTC
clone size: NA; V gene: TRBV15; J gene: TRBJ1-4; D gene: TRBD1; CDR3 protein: CATSRDYLGQGSEKLFF; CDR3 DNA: TGTGCCACCAGCAGAGACTATTTGGGACAGGGGAGTGAAAAACTGTTTTTT
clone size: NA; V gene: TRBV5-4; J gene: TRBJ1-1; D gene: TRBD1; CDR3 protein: CASSLQGRTEAFF; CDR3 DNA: TGTGCCAGCAGCTTACAGGGGCGGACTGAAGCTTTCTTT
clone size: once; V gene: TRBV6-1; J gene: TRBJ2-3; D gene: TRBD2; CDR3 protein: CASSDWSGGTTDTQYF; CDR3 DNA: TGTGCCAGCAGTGATTGGAGCGGGGGGACGACAGATACGCAGTATTTT
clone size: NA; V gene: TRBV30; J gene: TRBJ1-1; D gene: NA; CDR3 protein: CAWSVGRGAFF; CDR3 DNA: TGTGCCTGGAGTGTCGGCAGGGGAGCTTTCTTT
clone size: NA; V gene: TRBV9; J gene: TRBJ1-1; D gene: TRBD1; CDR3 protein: CASSVGGGFGLSTEAFF; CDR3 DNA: TGTGCCAGCAGCGTTGGAGGGGGCTTTGGACTGAGCACTGAAGCTTTCTTT
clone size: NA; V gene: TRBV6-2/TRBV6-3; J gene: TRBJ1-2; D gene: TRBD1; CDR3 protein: CASSDRGRGYGYTF; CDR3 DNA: TGTGCCAGCAGCGACAGGGGGCGCGGCTATGGCTACACCTTC
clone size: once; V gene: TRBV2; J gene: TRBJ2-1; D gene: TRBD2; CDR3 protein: CASSELAGPYNEQFF; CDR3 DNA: TGTGCCAGCAGTGAGTTAGCGGGGCCCTACAATGAGCAGTTCTTC
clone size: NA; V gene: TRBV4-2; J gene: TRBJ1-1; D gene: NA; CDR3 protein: CASSQGQGGTEAFF; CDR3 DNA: TGTGCCAGCAGCCAAGGCCAGGGAGGGACTGAAGCTTTCTTT
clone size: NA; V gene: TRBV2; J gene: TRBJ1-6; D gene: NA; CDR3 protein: CASSESPGQIMGSPLHF; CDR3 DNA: TGTGCCAGCAGTGAATCCCCAGGGCAGATAATGGGGTCACCCCTCCACTTT
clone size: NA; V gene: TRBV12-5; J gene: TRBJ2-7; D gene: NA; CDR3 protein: CASGLPSETYEQYF; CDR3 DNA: TGTGCTAGTGGTTTGCCTAGCGAAACCTACGAGCAGTACTTC